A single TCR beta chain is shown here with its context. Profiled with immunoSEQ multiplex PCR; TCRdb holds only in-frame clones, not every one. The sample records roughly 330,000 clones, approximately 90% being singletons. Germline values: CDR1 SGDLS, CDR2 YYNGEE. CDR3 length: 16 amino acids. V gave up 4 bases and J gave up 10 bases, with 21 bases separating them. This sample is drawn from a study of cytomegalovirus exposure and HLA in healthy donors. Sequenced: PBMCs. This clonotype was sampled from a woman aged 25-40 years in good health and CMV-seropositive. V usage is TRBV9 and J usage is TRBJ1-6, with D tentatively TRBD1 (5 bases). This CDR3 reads CASSSPRDGSYSPLHF. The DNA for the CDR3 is TGTGCCAGCAGCTCCCCCCGGGACGGCTCTTACTCACCCCTCCACTTT.